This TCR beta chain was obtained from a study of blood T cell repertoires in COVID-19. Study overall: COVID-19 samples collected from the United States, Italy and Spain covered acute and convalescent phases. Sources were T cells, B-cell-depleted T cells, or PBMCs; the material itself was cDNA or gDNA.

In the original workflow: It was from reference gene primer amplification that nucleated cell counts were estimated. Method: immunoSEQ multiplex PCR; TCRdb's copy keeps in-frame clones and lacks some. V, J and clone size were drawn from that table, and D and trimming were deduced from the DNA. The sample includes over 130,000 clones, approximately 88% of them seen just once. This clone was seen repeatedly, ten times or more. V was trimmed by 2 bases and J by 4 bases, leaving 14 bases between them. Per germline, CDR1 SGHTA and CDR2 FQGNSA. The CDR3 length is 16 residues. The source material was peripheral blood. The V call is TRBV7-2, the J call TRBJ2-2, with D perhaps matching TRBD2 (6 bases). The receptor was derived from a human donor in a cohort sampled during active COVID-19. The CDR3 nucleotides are TGTGCCAGCAGCTTACAGTGGGACGGGGGCACCGGGGAGCTGTTTTTT. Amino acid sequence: CASSLQWDGGTGELFF. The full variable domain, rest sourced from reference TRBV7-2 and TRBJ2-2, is GAGVSQSPSNKVTEKGKDVELRCDPISGHTALYWYRQSLGQGLEFLIYFQGNSAPDKSGLPSDRFSAERTGGSVSTLTIQRTQQEDSAVYLCASSLQWDGGTGELFFGEGSRLTVL.